This TCR beta chain was documented in a study of blood T cell repertoires in COVID-19. The data were produced by immunoSEQ multiplex PCR, yet TCRdb's version contains in-frame clones alone and is incomplete. The repertoire holds approximately 150,000 clones, approximately 80% seen once, with 4.5% to 5.5% in the top ten. CDR1 and CDR2 (germline): LNHDA, SQIVND (reference sequence). The CDR3 is 18 residues long. V lost 0 bases to trimming and J lost 0 bases; unmatched junction nucleotides: 1. The TCR sequence derives from a human donor in a cohort sampled during active COVID-19. The specimen was peripheral blood. The chain combines TRBV19 with TRBJ2-1, with TRBD2 identical over 14 bases. CDR3 nucleotide sequence: TGTGCCAGTAGTATAGATGGACTAGCGGGAGGCTCCTACAATGAGCAGTTCTTC. Its protein product is CASSIDGLAGGSYNEQFF.